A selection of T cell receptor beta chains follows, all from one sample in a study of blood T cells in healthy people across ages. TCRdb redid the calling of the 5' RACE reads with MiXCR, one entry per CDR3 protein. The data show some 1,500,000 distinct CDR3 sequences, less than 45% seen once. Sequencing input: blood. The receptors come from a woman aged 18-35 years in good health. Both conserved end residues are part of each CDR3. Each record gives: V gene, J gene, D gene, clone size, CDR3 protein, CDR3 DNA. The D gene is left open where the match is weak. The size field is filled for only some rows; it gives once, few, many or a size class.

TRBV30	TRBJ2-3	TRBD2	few	CAWSGARTSGVTDTQYF	TGTGCCTGGAGTGGAGCCCGGACTAGCGGGGTCACAGATACGCAGTATTTT
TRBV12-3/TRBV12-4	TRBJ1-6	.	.	CASSFVGLGNSPLHF	TGTGCCAGCAGTTTCGTCGGGTTGGGGAATTCACCCCTCCACTTT
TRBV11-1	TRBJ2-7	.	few	CASSLGRDGSYEQYF	TGTGCCAGCAGCTTAGGACGGGACGGTTCCTACGAGCAGTACTTC
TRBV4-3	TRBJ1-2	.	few	CASSQGRVDYGYTF	TGCGCCAGCAGCCAGGGGCGGGTAGACTATGGCTACACCTTC
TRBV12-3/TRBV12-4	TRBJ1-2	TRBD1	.	CASSTRDRVGYTF	TGTGCCAGCAGTACCCGGGACAGGGTCGGCTACACCTTC
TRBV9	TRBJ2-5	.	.	CASSVEATREGTQYF	TGTGCCAGCAGCGTAGAAGCAACTAGAGAGGGGACCCAGTACTTC
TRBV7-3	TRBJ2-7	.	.	CASSTERVTRDYEQYF	TGTGCCAGCAGCACAGAGAGGGTGACTCGGGACTACGAGCAGTACTTC
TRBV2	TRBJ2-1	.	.	CATTITNEQFF	TGTGCCACGACAATAACGAATGAGCAGTTCTTC
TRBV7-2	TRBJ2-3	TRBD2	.	CASSAQRLAGNADTQYF	TGTGCCAGCAGCGCCCAGAGACTAGCGGGAAACGCAGATACGCAGTATTTT
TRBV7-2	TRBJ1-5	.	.	CASSPGPTYQPQHF	TGTGCCAGCAGCCCAGGACCTACTTATCAGCCCCAGCATTTT
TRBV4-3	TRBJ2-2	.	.	CASSQVQDGELFF	TGCGCCAGCAGCCAAGTCCAGGACGGGGAGCTGTTTTTT
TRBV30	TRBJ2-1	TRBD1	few	CAWNDRGPYNEQFF	TGTGCCTGGAACGACAGGGGCCCCTACAATGAGCAGTTCTTC